The 16 T cell receptor beta chains listed next were all sequenced from one sample in a study of control samples from healthy donors and cancer patients. Repertoires were generated with immunoSEQ multiplex PCR, while TCRdb's copy carries only in-frame clones and drops some. The sample includes 90,000 or so clones, 85% to 90% of them seen just once. The sequencing sample was made of PBMCs. The receptors come from a woman between 50 and 59 years old with colorectal cancer.

The rearrangement joins TRBV2 to TRBJ1-2, with 8 bases that match TRBD1. The CDR3 loop spans 13 amino acids. Germline V lookup: CDR1 SNHLY, CDR2 FYNNEI. V shed 6 bases and J 8 bases; nucleotides not matched to a gene: 8. In DNA form, the CDR3 reads TGTGCCAGCAGAGAACAGGGGGTAGGGGGCTACACCTTC. Its translation: CASREQGVGGYTF.

This clone showed up just once. The V gene is TRBV7-8, the J gene TRBJ2-1, with 8 nucleotides matching TRBD1. The V gene's germline CDR1 is SGHVS and CDR2 FQNEAQ. The CDR3 is 15 residues long. Unmatched junction bases numbered 8, after V lost 5 bases and J lost 5 bases. CDR3 loop: CASSLRDRFNNEQFF. The CDR3 nucleotides are TGTGCCAGCAGCCTCCGGGACAGGTTCAACAATGAGCAGTTCTTC.

The chain employs TRBV6-4 and TRBJ2-5; no reliable D call. Germline V gene sequence: CDR1 MRHNA, CDR2 SNTAGT. This CDR3 contains 13 residues. V was pared by 6 bases and J by 5 bases, with 13 bases between. In nucleotides, the CDR3 is TGTGCCAGCAGCGATCAGATTGGCGAGACCCAGTACTTC. Translated: CASSDQIGETQYF.

The chain combines TRBV5-6 with TRBJ2-7; the D is unclear. Per germline, CDR1 SGHDT and CDR2 YYEEEE. V lost 4 bases and J lost 7, with 9 bases in between. The CDR3 sequence is 11 residues long. This CDR3 reads CASSKRPEQYV. The CDR3 bases are TGTGCCAGCAGCAAGCGTCCGGAGCAGTACGTC.

The rearrangement joins TRBV5-1 to TRBJ2-3; TRBD2 aligns across 9 bases. J gave up 4 bases and V 4 bases, and 10 bases lay outside the gene matches. Germline-derived CDR1 and CDR2 are SGHRS and YFSETQ. The CDR3 sequence is 16 residues long. DNA for the CDR3: TGCGCCAGCAGCCTCCCGAGTAGCGGGGGACCAGATACGCAGTATTTT. This codes for CASSLPSSGGPDTQYF.

The chain is built from TRBV3-1 (or the pseudogene TRBV3-2) and TRBJ1-4, with 9 bases identical to TRBD1. The CDR3 covers 14 residues. V gave up 4 bases and J gave up 5 bases; unmatched junction bases: 2. Germline V lookup: CDR1 LGHDT, CDR2 YNNKEL (reference sequence). The CDR3 sequence is CASSPGTGNEKLFF. The CDR3 DNA reads TGTGCCAGCAGCCCCGGGACAGGGAATGAAAAACTGTTTTTT.

The gene calls are TRBV4-3 and TRBJ1-1; D not certain. The CDR3 is made up of 16 amino acids. Germline CDR1 reads LGHNA; CDR2 reads YSLEER. V dropped 4 bases and J dropped 2 bases, with 17 bases sitting between them. CDR3 sequence reads: CASSLVPKYFNTEAFF. In DNA form, the CDR3 reads TGCGCCAGCAGCCTGGTCCCGAAGTACTTCAACACTGAAGCTTTCTTT.

The rearrangement uses TRBV28 and TRBJ1-4; 7 bases match TRBD1. Germline V gives CDR1 MDHEN, CDR2 SYDVKM. Trimming removed 6 bases from V and 0 bases from J; junction bases left unmatched: 4. This CDR3 has 15 residues. Here the CDR3 reads CASSSGQATNEKLFF. The CDR3 DNA reads TGTGCCAGCAGCTCCGGACAGGCAACTAATGAAAAACTGTTTTTT.

V and J are TRBV3-1 (or the pseudogene TRBV3-2) and TRBJ1-2; no firm D call. The CDR3 is 12 residues long. CDR1 LGHDT and CDR2 YNNKEL come from the germline V gene (reference sequence). With 4 bases removed from V and 2 bases from J, the gap between germline ends came to 5 bases. This chain's CDR3 is CASSPGNYGYTF. CDR3 DNA sequence: TGTGCCAGCAGCCCGGGAAACTATGGCTACACCTTC.

The rearrangement uses TRBV19 and TRBJ1-2, with TRBD1 identical over 10 bases. CDR1 LNHDA and CDR2 SQIVND come from the germline V gene (reference sequence). The CDR3 runs 13 residues. With 4 bases clipped from V and 7 bases from J, the junction kept 3 bases outside the gene matches. The CDR3 coding sequence is TGTGCCAGTAGTACCGACAGGGGGCTTGGCTACACCTTC. This gives the protein CASSTDRGLGYTF.

In its sample, this clone was seen a few times. V gene TRBV10-3 combines with J gene TRBJ1-6, with D maybe TRBD1 (6 bases). V was pared by 6 bases and J by 7 bases, with 13 bases between. The CDR3 loop spans 14 amino acids. From germline, CDR1 is ENHRY and CDR2 SYGVKD. CDR3 DNA: TGTGCCATCAGAGCCGGGACACCGAATTCACCCCTCCACTTT. Encoded protein: CAIRAGTPNSPLHF.

This clone was recorded only once. The rearrangement joins TRBV5-6 to TRBJ1-6; D is unresolved. V shed 0 bases and J shed 8 bases, with 12 bases lying between them. CDR1 and CDR2 from the germline V gene are SGHDT and YYEEEE. This CDR3 spans 15 amino acids. CDR3 loop: CASSLDAASYSPLHF. In DNA, the CDR3 is TGTGCCAGCAGCTTGGACGCAGCGAGCTATTCACCCCTCCACTTT.

The J gene is TRBJ2-1, the V gene TRBV29-1; 10 positions match TRBD1. V shed 7 bases and J 4 bases; nucleotides not matched to a gene: 13. Germline V gene lookup returns CDR1 SQVTM and CDR2 ANQGSEA. The CDR3 is made up of 16 amino acids. The CDR3 region is CSATDRGRGFYNEQFF. CDR3 bases: TGCAGCGCTACAGACAGGGGGCGGGGATTTTACAATGAGCAGTTCTTC.

This clone was picked up one time. This rearrangement joins TRBV3-1 (or the pseudogene TRBV3-2) to TRBJ2-2; TRBD1 is a possible D gene (5 bases). Germline CDR1 LGHDT, CDR2 YNNKEL (reference sequence). Trimming took off 4 bases at V and 4 bases at J, with 16 bases between the two ends. CDR3 size: 16 residues. CDR3 sequence reads: CASSPWQGSGTGELFF. Written as DNA, the CDR3 is TGTGCCAGCAGCCCTTGGCAGGGCTCGGGCACCGGGGAGCTGTTTTTT.

CDR3 DNA sequence: TGTGCCAGCAGCTCCGAGGGGGGTGGGATCGCCAAAAACATTCAGTACTTC. The encoded protein is CASSSEGGGIAKNIQYF. The J gene is TRBJ2-4, the V gene TRBV7-2, with D perhaps given as TRBD1 or TRBD2 (6 bases each). CDR1 is SGHTA and CDR2 is FQGNSA in the germline V gene. V lost 4 bases and J lost 1, with 17 bases in between. The CDR3 is made up of 17 amino acids.

The chain uses TRBV7-2 and TRBJ2-3; possibly TRBD2 for D (6 bases). Germline V gene data show CDR1 as SGHTA and CDR2 as FQGNSA. V shed 1 base and J shed 2 bases, with 13 bases lying between them. This CDR3 comprises 16 residues. DNA for the CDR3: TGTGCCAGCAGCTTAGGGATTGGGGGACTCACAGATACGCAGTATTTT. It specifies CASSLGIGGLTDTQYF.